Listed below are T cell receptor beta chains from one sample, sequenced in a study of Graves' ophthalmopathy and Graves' hyperthyroidism. TCRdb re-derived calls from the multiplex PCR reads in MiXCR, one entry per CDR3 protein. Of about 740,000 distinct CDR3 sequences in the sample, roughly 41% are singletons; the top ten hold about 40%. The source material was peripheral blood. Every receptor here comes from an adult man with Graves' ophthalmopathy. The conserved cysteine and the conserved F or W are not part of the CDR3 here. Clone size is shown for a subset of rows, as once, few, many or a class of expanded clone.

.	TRBV7-9	TRBJ2-5	ASSLVAGGGETQY
once	TRBV25-1	TRBJ1-1	ASSEVLGVNTEAF
many	TRBV29-1	TRBJ2-6	SVDSVASGANVLT
few	TRBV10-3	TRBJ1-2	ASGTGGGGGGYT
.	TRBV13	TRBJ2-5	ASSFQTGGHQETQY
.	TRBV10-3	TRBJ1-3	AISATGGGNTIY
.	TRBV25-1	TRBJ2-2	ASSPLGTGATGELF
many	TRBV20-1	TRBJ2-5	SARVTGETQY
few	TRBV7-9	TRBJ1-2	ASSSQGNSGYT
.	TRBV15	TRBJ1-5	ATSRDTGGNQPQH
many	TRBV29-1	TRBJ1-1	SVMNTEAF
.	TRBV10-3	TRBJ1-4	ASSYGREEEKLF
.	TRBV29-1	TRBJ1-2	SVVLDRDGYT
.	TRBV11-2	TRBJ2-7	ASSGLKRGYEQY
many	TRBV7-9	TRBJ2-5	ASSADRDEETQY
many	TRBV7-8	TRBJ1-2	ASSLNGQGFNGYT
.	TRBV10-3	TRBJ1-1	ASNQNGLNAEAF
.	TRBV10-2	TRBJ2-2	ASSDPSGELF
.	TRBV9	TRBJ1-3	ASSQGTVSGNTIY
few	TRBV20-1	TRBJ1-1	SARDLVAENTEAF
.	TRBV20-1	TRBJ2-5	SARPGPAEGETQY
few	TRBV10-3	TRBJ1-3	ASSYGGQGYGNTIY
once	TRBV7-9	TRBJ2-7	ASSLTLSSYEQY
many	TRBV7-6	TRBJ1-3	ASSLTEMV
many	TRBV7-2	TRBJ2-5	ASSLQVRETQY
.	TRBV11-2	TRBJ2-7	ASSQDRGSTYEQY
many	TRBV19	TRBJ1-1	ASIRQDRNTEAF
many	TRBV29-1	TRBJ1-2	SDRTGYGYT
.	TRBV7-9	TRBJ2-7	ASSAAAGGGGLQQY
many	TRBV19	TRBJ2-5	ASGPGVRETQY
.	TRBV5-6	TRBJ2-7	ASNPTTIGSGEQY
once	TRBV10-3	TRBJ1-5	AISDRGGDQPQH
.	TRBV29-1	TRBJ1-3	SDRTVRGAGNTIY
few	TRBV20-1	TRBJ1-1	SANGENTEAF
.	TRBV7-9	TRBJ2-3	ASSRTSGMYGTQY
.	TRBV25-1	TRBJ1-6	ASSYYPPSYNSPLH
many	TRBV7-9	TRBJ2-5	ASNIGTGHQETQY
.	TRBV25-1	TRBJ1-2	ASSLGAGGATLLGYT
.	TRBV25-1	TRBJ1-5	ACSARQGTNQPQH
once	TRBV24-1	TRBJ2-5	ATSADGGLGQY
few	TRBV12-3/TRBV12-4	TRBJ1-1	ASSLTGSADPEAF
.	TRBV7-9	TRBJ2-3	ASSLEAGGYTQY